This TCR beta chain was captured by sequencing in a study of cytomegalovirus exposure and HLA in healthy donors. V shed 3 bases and J shed 2 bases, with 14 bases lying between them. The length of the CDR3 is 15 residues. Germline CDR1 reads MNHEY; CDR2 reads SMNVEV (reference sequence). In regard to this clone: Its specificity is not known.

Study results and caveats: CMV serostatus was the sole immune exposure information available. Reports indicate that TCR beta sequences accurately predicted the HLA-A and HLA-B alleles of most subjects.

The PCR contained 60 Vbeta and 13 Jbeta primers. Assay: immunoSEQ multiplex PCR; the TCRdb copy retains only in-frame clones and omits some. The listing records some 76,000 clones. The chain couples TRBV27 to TRBJ2-7; D might be TRBD2 (6 bases). The material sequenced was PBMCs. This TCR derives from a man in his forties in good health and CMV-seronegative. The CDR3 DNA is TGTGCCAGCAGTTTTAGTGGGACGGGAGCCTACGAGCAGTACTTC. Encoded protein: CASSFSGTGAYEQYF.